One sample yielded the 23 T cell receptor beta chains listed below, sequenced in a study of cytomegalovirus exposure and HLA in healthy donors. 13 Jbeta primers and 60 Vbeta primers were used for the PCR. Assay used: immunoSEQ multiplex PCR; TCRdb lists only in-frame clones, some missing. The top ten hold 3.3% of the sample, which has about 120,000 clones, less than 80% seen once. Input material: PBMCs. The receptors shown here come from a woman aged 50 to 60 in good health and CMV-seronegative.

This clone was detected only a few times. This chain joins TRBV4-1 and TRBJ1-1; D gene unclear. CDR1 is MGHRA, CDR2 YSYEKL, per germline. CDR3 size: 13 residues. Trimming removed 1 base from V and 1 base from J, with 4 bases in between. The CDR3 here is CASSQAGNTEAFF. CDR3 sequence (DNA): TGCGCCAGCAGCCAAGCAGGGAACACTGAAGCTTTCTTT.

The chain joins TRBV19 to TRBJ2-1, with 9 bases matching TRBD1. The CDR3 is made up of 15 amino acids. Germline CDR1 LNHDA, CDR2 SQIVND (reference sequence). The V gene end was trimmed by 4 bases and the J gene end by 6 bases; junction bases not matched to a gene: 7. CDR3 region: CASSKGQGITNEQFF. The CDR3 nucleotides are TGTGCCAGTAGTAAGGGACAGGGTATTACCAATGAGCAGTTCTTC.

The chain is built from TRBV5-4 and TRBJ1-4; D unclear. CDR3 length: 14 amino acids. V was cut by 4 bases and J by 7 bases, with 14 bases left in between. Germline V lookup: CDR1 SGHNT, CDR2 YYREEE (reference sequence). CDR3 in DNA: TGTGCCAGCAGCCTGGCGGGTCTGGGTGAAAAACTGTTTTTT. This sequence encodes CASSLAGLGEKLFF.

The V and J genes are TRBV7-9 and TRBJ2-1, with D maybe TRBD1 (5 bases). Deletions cut 3 bases from V and 4 bases from J, with 10 bases between. Germline-derived CDR1 and CDR2 are SEHNR and FQNEAQ (reference sequence). The CDR3 contains 14 residues. This CDR3 is CASSFRQQYNEQFF. The CDR3, as DNA: TGTGCCAGCAGCTTTAGACAGCAATACAATGAGCAGTTCTTC.

CDR3 sequence reads: CASSQEGFTGRADTGELFF. The CDR3, as DNA: TGCGCCAGCAGCCAGGAGGGGTTTACGGGACGTGCCGACACCGGGGAGCTGTTTTTT. V gene TRBV4-3 combines with J gene TRBJ2-2, with D maybe TRBD2 (6 bases). The CDR3 is 19 amino acids. Germline V CDR1 and CDR2: LGHNA, YSLEER. The V gene lost 3 bases and the J gene lost 3 bases, with 23 bases spanning the gap.

CDR3: CATAGGPYEQYF. The CDR3 DNA is TGTGCCACAGCAGGGGGTCCCTACGAGCAGTACTTC. The rearrangement uses TRBV6-6 and TRBJ2-7, with 7 bases fitting TRBD1. Trimming at V came to 10 bases and at J to 2 bases, leaving 5 bases not matched to a gene. Per germline, CDR1 MNHNY and CDR2 SVGAGI (reference sequence). This CDR3 is built from 12 residues.

The chain recombines TRBV28 with TRBJ1-1; D possibly corresponds to TRBD1 (6 bases). This CDR3 is built from 14 residues. Trimming took 4 bases from V and 4 from J, leaving 13 bases between them. Germline V CDR1 and CDR2: MDHEN, SYDVKM. This chain's CDR3 is CASSYSQGSTEAFF. In nucleotides, the CDR3 is TGTGCCAGCAGTTACTCACAGGGTTCCACTGAAGCTTTCTTT.

The chain uses TRBV11-2 and TRBJ2-1; TRBD2 aligns across 10 bases. Per the germline V gene, CDR1 is SGHAT and CDR2 is FQNNGV. The CDR3 runs to 14 residues. J was trimmed by 5 bases and V by 4 bases; bases with no gene match: 2. CDR3 loop: CASSSSGSHNEQFF. CDR3 sequence (DNA): TGTGCCAGCAGCTCTAGCGGGAGTCACAATGAGCAGTTCTTC.

This clone was counted once. V usage is TRBV30 and J usage is TRBJ1-4, with unresolved D. Trimming stripped 0 bases from V and 8 bases from J, with 13 bases between. From germline, CDR1 is GTSNPN and CDR2 SVGIG (reference sequence). The CDR3 spans 14 residues. The CDR3 DNA sequence: TGTGCCTGGAGTGTCTTTGGAGGACTCGAAAAACTGTTTTTT. Its protein product is CAWSVFGGLEKLFF.

The V gene is TRBV29-1, the J gene TRBJ2-7, with a possible D match to TRBD2 (6 bases). The germline V gene has CDR1 SQVTM and CDR2 ANQGSEA. Trimming took off 5 bases at V and 7 bases at J, with 15 bases between the two ends. The CDR3 is 12 amino acids. CDR3 protein: CSVSGEVMEQYF. The CDR3, as DNA: TGCAGCGTTTCGGGGGAGGTTATGGAGCAGTACTTC.

The chain links TRBV13 to TRBJ1-2; 9 bases align to TRBD1. This CDR3 contains 14 residues. In germline, CDR1 is PRHDT, CDR2 FYEKMQ (reference sequence). The J segment lost 2 bases and the V segment lost 6 bases, leaving 4 bases of the junction unmatched. CDR3 sequence (DNA): TGTGCCAGCAGTGTAGACAGGGGGAACTATGGCTACACCTTC. Its translation: CASSVDRGNYGYTF.

This clone has just a few counts. V is TRBV28 and J is TRBJ1-4; possible D gene TRBD1, 6 bases. V was trimmed by 5 bases and J by 7 bases, leaving 23 bases between them. The CDR3 sequence is 17 residues long. CDR1 is MDHEN and CDR2 is SYDVKM in the germline V gene. CDR3 DNA sequence: TGTGCCAGCAGTACGGGGCCTCAGACAGGTTGGGTTGAAAAACTGTTTTTT. Translating it yields CASSTGPQTGWVEKLFF.

This clone was seen just once. The rearrangement uses TRBV7-9 and TRBJ2-3; TRBD2 matches 9 bases. V was pared by 1 base and J by 5 bases, with 7 bases of the junction left unmatched. Germline-derived CDR1 and CDR2 are SEHNR and FQNEAQ (reference sequence). The CDR3 consists of 16 residues. The CDR3 nucleotides are TGTGCCAGCAGCTTAGGCGCTAGCGGGACAAAAGATACGCAGTATTTT. As protein: CASSLGASGTKDTQYF.

The V call is TRBV7-3, the J call TRBJ2-3; D is perhaps TRBD2 (5 bases). CDR1 SGHTA and CDR2 FQGTGA come from the germline V gene. Trimming cost V 5 bases and J 6 bases, with 18 bases left between them. This CDR3 comprises 15 residues. As DNA, the CDR3 is TGTGCCAGCAGCCAAAACGACTTGGAGCGGGATACGCAGTATTTT. Amino acid sequence: CASSQNDLERDTQYF.

This CDR3 reads CAISEGQGTGYTF. For the CDR3, the DNA is TGTGCCATCAGTGAGGGACAGGGTACCGGCTACACCTTC. V usage is TRBV10-3 and J usage is TRBJ1-2, with 8 bases that match TRBD1. Germline V gene lookup returns CDR1 ENHRY and CDR2 SYGVKD. The CDR3 totals 13 residues. J gave up 8 bases and V 2 bases, and 4 bases lay outside the gene matches.

The V and J genes are TRBV7-2 and TRBJ1-3; TRBD1 might be the D (5 bases). The germline V gene encodes CDR1 SGHTA and CDR2 FQGNSA. Trimming shortened V by 2 bases and J by 4 bases, and 12 bases separated the two germline ends. This CDR3 spans 15 amino acids. CDR3 loop: CASSLFQGEGNTIYF. The DNA for the CDR3 is TGTGCCAGCAGCTTATTTCAGGGTGAAGGAAACACCATATATTTT.

This sequence joins TRBV5-1 and TRBJ2-1; a possible D gene is TRBD1 (6 bases). The CDR3 spans 15 residues. The germline V gene has CDR1 SGHRS and CDR2 YFSETQ. Trimming took off 3 bases at V and 0 bases at J, with 10 bases between the two ends. The chain's CDR3 is CASSSEGVSYNEQFF. The CDR3 coding sequence is TGCGCCAGCAGCTCCGAGGGGGTCTCCTACAATGAGCAGTTCTTC.

V is TRBV12-5 and J is TRBJ2-2, with TRBD1 as a possible D gene (6 bases). Deletions cut 5 bases from V and 7 bases from J, with 14 bases between. CDR1 is LGHNT and CDR2 is FRNRAP in the germline V gene. CDR3 size: 14 residues. CDR3 region: CASGDTGIVGELFF. The DNA for the CDR3 is TGTGCTAGTGGTGATACAGGGATCGTCGGGGAGCTGTTTTTT.

This clone turned up a few times. The CDR3 nucleotides read TGCGCCAGCAGCTTGGGGACAAGCACCGGGGAGCTGTTTTTT. Translation: CASSLGTSTGELFF. The chain uses TRBV5-1 and TRBJ2-2; maybe TRBD1 (5 bases). The germline V gene encodes CDR1 SGHRS and CDR2 YFSETQ. Trimming took 0 bases from V and 4 from J, leaving 7 bases between them. The CDR3 sequence is 14 residues long.

J is TRBJ2-3 and V is TRBV5-1; 7 nucleotides align to TRBD2. The CDR3 covers 14 residues. Per germline, CDR1 SGHRS and CDR2 YFSETQ. The trim removed 4 bases at V and 4 bases at J, leaving 6 bases unmatched. This chain's CDR3 is CASSRGEGPDTQYF. The CDR3 nucleotides are TGCGCCAGCAGCCGGGGGGAGGGCCCAGATACGCAGTATTTT.

This clone was seen a few times. The V gene is TRBV5-1, the J gene TRBJ2-2; 8 bases align to TRBD2. The CDR3 consists of 16 residues. The ends lost 5 bases at V and 0 bases at J; junction bases unmatched: 6. Germline V CDR1 and CDR2: SGHRS, YFSETQ. In nucleotides, the CDR3 is TGCGCCAGCAGACCTCAAGCGGGAGCGAACACCGGGGAGCTGTTTTTT. This encodes CASRPQAGANTGELFF.

This clone came up a few times. This rearrangement joins TRBV7-2 to TRBJ2-7; 8 bases fit TRBD2. The trim removed 5 bases at V and 5 bases at J, leaving 11 bases unmatched. CDR1 and CDR2 from the germline V gene are SGHTA and FQGNSA. The CDR3 runs to 15 residues. The CDR3 DNA reads as TGTGCCAGCAGCATTGGGCAAGCGGGAGAGCACGAGCAGTACTTC. This translates into CASSIGQAGEHEQYF.

This chain joins TRBV15 and TRBJ1-2; 9 bases line up with TRBD1. The CDR3 is 12 amino acids. Germline lookup yields CDR1 LNHNV and CDR2 YYDKDF (reference sequence). The junction had 4 bases not matched to a gene; V was cut back by 6 bases and J by 8 bases. The CDR3 DNA sequence: TGTGCCACCAGTCGAGACAGGGGGGGCTACACCTTC. Amino acid sequence: CATSRDRGGYTF.